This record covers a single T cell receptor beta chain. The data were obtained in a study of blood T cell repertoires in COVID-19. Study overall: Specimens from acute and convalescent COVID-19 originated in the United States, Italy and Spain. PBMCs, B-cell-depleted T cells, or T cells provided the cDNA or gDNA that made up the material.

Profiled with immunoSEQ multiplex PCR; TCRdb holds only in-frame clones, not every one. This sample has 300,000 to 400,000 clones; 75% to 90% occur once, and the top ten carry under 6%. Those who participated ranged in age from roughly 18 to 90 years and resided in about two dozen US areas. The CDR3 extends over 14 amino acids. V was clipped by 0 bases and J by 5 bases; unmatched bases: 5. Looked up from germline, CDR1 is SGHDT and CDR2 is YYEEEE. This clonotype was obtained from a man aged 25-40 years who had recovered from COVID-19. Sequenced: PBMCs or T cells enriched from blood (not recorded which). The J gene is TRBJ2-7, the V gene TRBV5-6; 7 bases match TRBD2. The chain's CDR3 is CASSLVTSKDEQYF. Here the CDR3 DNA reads TGTGCCAGCAGCTTGGTGACTAGCAAGGACGAGCAGTACTTC.